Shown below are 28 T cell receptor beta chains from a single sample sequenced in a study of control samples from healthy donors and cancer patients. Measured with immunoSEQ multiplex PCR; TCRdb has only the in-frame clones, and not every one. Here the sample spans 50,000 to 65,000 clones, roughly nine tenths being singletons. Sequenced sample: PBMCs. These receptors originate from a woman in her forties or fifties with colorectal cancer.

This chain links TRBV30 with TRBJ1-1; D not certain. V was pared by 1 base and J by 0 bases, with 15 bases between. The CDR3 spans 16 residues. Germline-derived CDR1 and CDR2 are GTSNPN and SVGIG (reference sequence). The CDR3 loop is CAWSAPRTLMNTEAFF. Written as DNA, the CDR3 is TGTGCCTGGAGTGCCCCCCGGACTTTAATGAACACTGAAGCTTTCTTT.

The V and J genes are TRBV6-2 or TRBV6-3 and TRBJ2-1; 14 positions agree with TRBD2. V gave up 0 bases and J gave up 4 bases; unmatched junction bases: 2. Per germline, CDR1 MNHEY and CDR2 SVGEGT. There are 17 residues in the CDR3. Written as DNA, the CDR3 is TGTGCCAGCAGTTACTCGGGACTAGCGGGAGTTTACAATGAGCAGTTCTTC. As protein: CASSYSGLAGVYNEQFF.

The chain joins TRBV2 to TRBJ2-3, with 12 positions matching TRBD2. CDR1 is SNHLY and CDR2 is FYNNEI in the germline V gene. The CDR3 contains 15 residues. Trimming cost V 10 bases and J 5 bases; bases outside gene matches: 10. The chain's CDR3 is CATSPSGRAVDTQYF. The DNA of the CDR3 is TGTGCCACCTCGCCTAGCGGGAGGGCCGTAGATACGCAGTATTTT.

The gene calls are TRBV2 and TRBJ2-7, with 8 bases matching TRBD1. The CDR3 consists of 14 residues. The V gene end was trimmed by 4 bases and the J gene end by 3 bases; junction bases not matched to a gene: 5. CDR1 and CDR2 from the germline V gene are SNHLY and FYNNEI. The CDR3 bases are TGTGCCAGCAGTGCTGCCGGACAGGGCTACGAGCAGTACTTC. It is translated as CASSAAGQGYEQYF.

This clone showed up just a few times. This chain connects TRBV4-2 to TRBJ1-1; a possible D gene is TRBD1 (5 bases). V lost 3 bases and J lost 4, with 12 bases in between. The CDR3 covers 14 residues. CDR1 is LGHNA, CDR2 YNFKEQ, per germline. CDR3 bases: TGTGCCAGCAGCCAGGGAGACAGATTCACTGAAGCTTTCTTT. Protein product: CASSQGDRFTEAFF.

The CDR3 protein is CASSRPPDEQFF. DNA for the CDR3: TGTGCCAGCAGCAGACCCCCTGATGAGCAGTTCTTC. The V call is TRBV6-6, the J call TRBJ2-1; no firm D call. In germline, CDR1 is MNHNY, CDR2 SVGAGI (reference sequence). The CDR3 sequence is 12 residues long. Trimming took 6 bases from V and 8 from J, leaving 11 bases between them.

CDR3 DNA sequence: TGTGCCAGCTCACTCGGACAGGAAAACATTCAGTACTTC. Its protein is CASSLGQENIQYF. The chain recombines TRBV18 with TRBJ2-4; TRBD1 matches 7 bases. This CDR3 region has 13 residues. Germline-derived CDR1 and CDR2 are KGHSH and LQKENI. With 4 bases clipped from V and 5 bases from J, the junction kept 2 bases outside the gene matches.

Written as DNA, the CDR3 is TGCGCCAGCAGGCAGGGGAACACTGAAGCTTTCTTT. Its protein is CASRQGNTEAFF. The V call is TRBV5-1, the J call TRBJ1-1, with D possibly matching TRBD1 (5 bases). Germline V gene sequence: CDR1 SGHRS, CDR2 YFSETQ. V was trimmed by 5 bases and J by 1 base, leaving 6 bases between them. This CDR3 spans 12 amino acids.

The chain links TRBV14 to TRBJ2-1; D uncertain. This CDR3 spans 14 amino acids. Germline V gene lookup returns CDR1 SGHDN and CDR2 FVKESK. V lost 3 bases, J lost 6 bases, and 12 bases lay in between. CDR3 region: CASSQSLTGNEQFF. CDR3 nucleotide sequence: TGTGCCAGCAGCCAGTCCCTAACCGGCAATGAGCAGTTCTTC.

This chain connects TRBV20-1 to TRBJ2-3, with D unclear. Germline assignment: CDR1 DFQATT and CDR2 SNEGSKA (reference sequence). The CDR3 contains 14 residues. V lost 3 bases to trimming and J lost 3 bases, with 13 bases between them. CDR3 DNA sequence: TGCAGTGCTAGTACGAGCGATCTAACAGATACGCAGTATTTT. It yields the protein CSASTSDLTDTQYF.

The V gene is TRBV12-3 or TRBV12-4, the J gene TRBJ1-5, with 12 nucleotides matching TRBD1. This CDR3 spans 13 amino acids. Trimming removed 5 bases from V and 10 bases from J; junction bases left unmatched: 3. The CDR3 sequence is CASSGTGGIPQHF. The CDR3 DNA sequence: TGTGCCAGCAGTGGGACAGGGGGCATCCCCCAGCATTTT.

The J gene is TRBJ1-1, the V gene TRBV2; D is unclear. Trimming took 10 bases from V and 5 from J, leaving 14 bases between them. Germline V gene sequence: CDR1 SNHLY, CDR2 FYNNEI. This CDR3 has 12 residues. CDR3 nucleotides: TGTGCCATTACCAGAACAAGGACTGAAGCTTTCTTT. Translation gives CAITRTRTEAFF.

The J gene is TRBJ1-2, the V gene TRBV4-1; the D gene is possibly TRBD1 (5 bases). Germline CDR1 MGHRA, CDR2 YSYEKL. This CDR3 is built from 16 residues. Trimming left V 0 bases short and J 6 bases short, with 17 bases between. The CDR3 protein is CASSQDRDGGINGYTF. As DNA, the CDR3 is TGCGCCAGCAGCCAAGATCGGGACGGGGGGATTAATGGCTACACCTTC.

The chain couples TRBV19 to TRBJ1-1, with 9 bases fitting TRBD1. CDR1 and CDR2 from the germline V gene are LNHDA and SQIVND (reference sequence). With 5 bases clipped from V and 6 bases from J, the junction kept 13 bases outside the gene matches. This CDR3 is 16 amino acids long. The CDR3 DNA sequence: TGTGCCAGTAGTGCACTACAGGGGGCAATTCATTCTGAAGCTTTCTTT. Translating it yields CASSALQGAIHSEAFF.

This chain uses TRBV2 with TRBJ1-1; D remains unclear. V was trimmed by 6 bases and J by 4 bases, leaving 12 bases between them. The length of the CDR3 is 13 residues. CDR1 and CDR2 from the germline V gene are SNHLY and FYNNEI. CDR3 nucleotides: TGTGCCAGCAGGAGATTACAGACCACTGAAGCTTTCTTT. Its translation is CASRRLQTTEAFF.

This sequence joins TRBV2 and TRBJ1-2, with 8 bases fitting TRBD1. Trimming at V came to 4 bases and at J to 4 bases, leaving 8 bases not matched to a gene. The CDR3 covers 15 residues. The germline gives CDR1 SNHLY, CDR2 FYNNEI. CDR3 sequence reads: CASSGGQDLIYGYTF. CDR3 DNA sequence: TGTGCCAGCAGTGGGGGACAGGATTTGATCTATGGCTACACCTTC.

The chain's CDR3 is CASSQGRGASEAFF. The CDR3 nucleotides read TGTGCCAGCAGCCAAGGACGGGGGGCCTCTGAAGCTTTCTTT. This sequence joins TRBV3-1 (or the pseudogene TRBV3-2) and TRBJ1-1; possible D gene TRBD1, 6 bases. Looked up from germline, CDR1 is LGHDT and CDR2 is YNNKEL (reference sequence). The CDR3 covers 14 residues. V was shortened by 1 base and J by 6 bases, with 12 bases between the two germline ends.

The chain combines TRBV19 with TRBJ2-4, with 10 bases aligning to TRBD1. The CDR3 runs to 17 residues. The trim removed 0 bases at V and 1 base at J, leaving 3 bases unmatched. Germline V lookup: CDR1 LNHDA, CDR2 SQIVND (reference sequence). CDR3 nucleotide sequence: TGTGCCAGTAGTATAGATGGGACAGGGGTTGCCAAAAACATTCAGTACTTC. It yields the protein CASSIDGTGVAKNIQYF. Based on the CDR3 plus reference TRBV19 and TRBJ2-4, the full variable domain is DGGITQSPKYLFRKEGQNVTLSCEQNLNHDAMYWYRQDPGQGLRLIYYSQIVNDFQKGDIAEGYSVSREKKESFPLTVTSAQKNPTAFYLCASSIDGTGVAKNIQYFGAGTRLSVL.

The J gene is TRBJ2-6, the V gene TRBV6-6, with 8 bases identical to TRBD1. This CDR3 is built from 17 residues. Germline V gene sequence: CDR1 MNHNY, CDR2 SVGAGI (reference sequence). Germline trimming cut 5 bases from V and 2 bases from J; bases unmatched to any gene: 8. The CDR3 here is CASSPDREFAGANVLTF. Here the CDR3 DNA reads TGTGCCAGCAGTCCGGACAGGGAGTTTGCTGGGGCCAACGTCCTGACTTTC.

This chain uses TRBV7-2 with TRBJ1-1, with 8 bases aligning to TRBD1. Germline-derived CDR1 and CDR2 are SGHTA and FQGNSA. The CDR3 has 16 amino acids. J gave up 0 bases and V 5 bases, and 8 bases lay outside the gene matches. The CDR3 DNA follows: TGTGCCAGCAGCCGGGGGACAGGTAGGATGAACACTGAAGCTTTCTTT. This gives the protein CASSRGTGRMNTEAFF.

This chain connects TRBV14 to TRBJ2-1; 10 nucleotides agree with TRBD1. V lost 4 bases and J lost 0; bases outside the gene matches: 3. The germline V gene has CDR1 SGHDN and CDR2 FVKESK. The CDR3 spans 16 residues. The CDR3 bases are TGTGCCAGCAGCCTACGACAGGGGGCCTCCTACAATGAGCAGTTCTTC. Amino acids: CASSLRQGASYNEQFF. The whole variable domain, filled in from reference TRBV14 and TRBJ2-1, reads EAGVTQFPSHSVIEKGQTVTLRCDPISGHDNLYWYRRVMGKEIKFLLHFVKESKQDESGMPNNRFLAERTGGTYSTLKVQPAELEDSGVYFCASSLRQGASYNEQFFGPGTRLTVL.

CDR3 protein: CASSSRDGTSNYGYTF. DNA of the CDR3: TGCGCCAGCAGCTCCCGGGACGGAACATCCAACTATGGCTACACCTTC. V gene TRBV5-1 combines with J gene TRBJ1-2, with D possibly TRBD1 on 5 matching bases. Trimming removed 3 bases from V and 2 bases from J, with 17 bases in between. CDR1 is SGHRS, CDR2 YFSETQ, per germline. This CDR3 has 16 amino acids.

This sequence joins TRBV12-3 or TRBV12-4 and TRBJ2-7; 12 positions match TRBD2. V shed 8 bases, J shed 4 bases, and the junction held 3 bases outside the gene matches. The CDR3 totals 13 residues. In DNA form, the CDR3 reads TGTGCCAGCGGAGGACTAGCGGGATACGAGCAGTACTTC. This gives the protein CASGGLAGYEQYF.

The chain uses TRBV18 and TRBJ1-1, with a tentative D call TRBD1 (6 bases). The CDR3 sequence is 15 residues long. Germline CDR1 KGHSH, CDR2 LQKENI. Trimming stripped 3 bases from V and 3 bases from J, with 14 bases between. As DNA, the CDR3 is TGTGCCAGCTCACCGTCCATGGGGGCCGACACTGAAGCTTTCTTT. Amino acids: CASSPSMGADTEAFF.

This CDR3 reads CASSLFGQTGETQYF. The DNA for the CDR3 is TGTGCCAGCAGCTTATTTGGCCAAACGGGGGAGACCCAGTACTTC. V and J are TRBV7-3 and TRBJ2-5; tentatively, D is TRBD2 (5 bases). CDR3 length equals 15 residues. Germline lookup yields CDR1 SGHTA and CDR2 FQGTGA. Trimming shortened V by 2 bases and J by 5 bases, and 15 bases separated the two germline ends.

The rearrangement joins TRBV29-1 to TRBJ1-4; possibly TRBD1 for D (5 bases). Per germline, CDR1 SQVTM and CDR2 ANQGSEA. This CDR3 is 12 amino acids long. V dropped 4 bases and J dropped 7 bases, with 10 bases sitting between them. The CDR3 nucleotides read TGCAGCGTTGGGGGGTCAGGTGAAAAACTGTTTTTT. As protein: CSVGGSGEKLFF.

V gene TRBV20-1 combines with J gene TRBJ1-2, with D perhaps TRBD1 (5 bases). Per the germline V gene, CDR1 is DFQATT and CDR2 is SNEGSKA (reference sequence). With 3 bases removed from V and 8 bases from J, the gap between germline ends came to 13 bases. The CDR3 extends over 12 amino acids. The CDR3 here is CSASRGSRGYTF. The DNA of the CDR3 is TGCAGTGCTAGTAGGGGCTCGAGAGGCTACACCTTC.

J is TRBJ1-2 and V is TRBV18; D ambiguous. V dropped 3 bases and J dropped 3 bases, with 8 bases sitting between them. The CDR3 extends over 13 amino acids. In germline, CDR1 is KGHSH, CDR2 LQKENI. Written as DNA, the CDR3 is TGTGCCAGCTCACCCGAGGGTTACTATGGCTACACCTTC. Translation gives CASSPEGYYGYTF.